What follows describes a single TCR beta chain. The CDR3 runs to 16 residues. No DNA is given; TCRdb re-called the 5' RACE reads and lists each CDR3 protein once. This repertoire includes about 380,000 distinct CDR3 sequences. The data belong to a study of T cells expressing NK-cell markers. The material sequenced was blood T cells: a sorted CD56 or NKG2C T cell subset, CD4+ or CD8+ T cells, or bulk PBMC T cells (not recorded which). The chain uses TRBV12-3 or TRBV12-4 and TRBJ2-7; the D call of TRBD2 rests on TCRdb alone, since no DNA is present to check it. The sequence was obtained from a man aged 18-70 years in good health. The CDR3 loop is CASSPRTSGYSYEQYF.